Listed below are T cell receptor beta chains from one sample, sequenced in a study of shared clonotypes between healthy human individuals. TCRdb keeps only in-frame clones here, not all; method: immunoSEQ multiplex PCR. The data show 2 million to 2.5 million clones, with roughly 93% seen just once and approximately 0.37% held by the top ten. The specimen was naive CD4+ T cells from PBMCs. The receptors were sampled from a man younger than 35 in good health. Some clones in this sample may be carry-over from other donors' samples. The CDR3 runs from the conserved cysteine through the conserved F or W. A D gene is named only where the DNA matches it firmly. Some rows mark clone size as missing; the rest say once, few, many or name a class of expanded clone.

TRBV25-1	-	TRBJ2-2	TRBD1	CASGPLPGQGSAGELFF	TGTGCCAGCGGCCCCCTACCGGGACAGGGTTCTGCCGGGGAGCTGTTTTTT
TRBV6-5	once	TRBJ1-1	-	CASYRGFGTEAFF	TGTGCCAGCTATAGGGGTTTCGGTACTGAAGCTTTCTTT
TRBV11-1	-	TRBJ2-5	TRBD1	CASSTRQGAGETQYF	TGTGCCAGCAGCACCAGACAGGGGGCTGGGGAGACCCAGTACTTC
TRBV7-9	once	TRBJ2-5	TRBD2	CASSRPSGSFGGGETQYF	TGTGCCAGCAGCCGTCCTAGCGGGAGTTTCGGGGGTGGAGAGACCCAGTACTTC
TRBV11-2	once	TRBJ1-5	-	CASSIADQPQHF	TGTGCCAGCAGCATCGCGGATCAGCCCCAGCATTTT
TRBV4-1	few	TRBJ1-5	TRBD1	CASSLQGQGGKPQHF	TGCGCCAGCAGCCTACAGGGGCAGGGGGGTAAGCCCCAGCATTTT
TRBV7-9	-	TRBJ2-7	-	CASSSDRRTVYEQYF	TGTGCCAGCAGCTCTGACCGACGGACAGTCTACGAGCAGTACTTC
TRBV28	-	TRBJ1-5	-	CAAFSTYSNQPQHF	TGTGCCGCCTTTTCGACTTATAGCAATCAGCCCCAGCATTTT
TRBV18	few	TRBJ2-7	-	CASSPPSSYEQYF	TGTGCCAGCTCACCCCCGAGCTCCTACGAGCAGTACTTC
TRBV19	-	TRBJ2-3	TRBD2	CASSLSSGRWFTDTQYF	TGTGCCAGTAGTCTGTCTAGCGGGAGGTGGTTTACAGATACGCAGTATTTT
TRBV5-1	-	TRBJ2-3	TRBD2	CASSLAAGVTDTQYF	TGCGCCAGCAGCTTGGCCGCGGGAGTCACAGATACGCAGTATTTT
TRBV5-1	-	TRBJ2-3	TRBD2	CASCPGLATSTDTQYF	TGCGCCAGCTGCCCCGGACTAGCGACAAGCACAGATACGCAGTATTTT
TRBV11-2	-	TRBJ1-1	TRBD1	CASSPQTTTGKAFF	TGTGCCAGCAGCCCTCAAACCACGACAGGGAAAGCTTTCTTT
TRBV28	-	TRBJ2-7	-	CASQDSGHEQYF	TGTGCCAGTCAGGACAGCGGGCACGAGCAGTACTTC
TRBV7-2	-	TRBJ2-1	TRBD2	CASSLEAGEVNEQFF	TGTGCCAGCAGCTTAGAGGCGGGAGAAGTCAATGAGCAGTTCTTC
TRBV28	-	TRBJ1-6	TRBD1	CASSSQGVVTLHF	TGTGCCAGCAGTTCTCAGGGGGTGGTGACCCTCCACTTT
TRBV11-2	-	TRBJ2-6	-	CASSPLGRANVLTF	TGTGCCAGCAGCCCCCTCGGGAGGGCCAACGTCCTGACTTTC
TRBV10-3	once	TRBJ2-7	TRBD1	CAISEGDRTTYEQYF	TGTGCCATCAGTGAGGGGGACAGGACTACCTACGAGCAGTACTTC
TRBV21-1	-	TRBJ2-3	-	CASSQDRGPNTDTQYF	TGTGCCAGCAGCCAGGACAGGGGACCAAACACAGATACGCAGTATTTT
TRBV5-1	-	TRBJ2-5	TRBD2	CASSGRAGETQYF	TGCGCCAGCAGCGGGAGGGCCGGGGAGACCCAGTACTTC
TRBV7-2	-	TRBJ2-1	TRBD2	CASSPRTSGRLEQFF	TGTGCCAGCAGCCCCCGGACTAGCGGGAGGTTAGAGCAGTTCTTC
TRBV11-2	-	TRBJ2-7	-	CASSLDPREPLYEQYF	TGTGCCAGCAGCTTAGATCCGAGGGAGCCCCTCTACGAGCAGTACTTC
TRBV10-3	-	TRBJ2-1	TRBD1	CASEGQGGNNEQFF	TGTGCCAGCGAGGGACAGGGGGGAAACAATGAGCAGTTCTTC
TRBV7-9	-	TRBJ2-7	TRBD1	CASSLGRTGADEQYF	TGTGCCAGCAGCTTAGGTAGGACAGGGGCAGACGAGCAGTACTTC
TRBV18	once	TRBJ2-7	-	CASSQLQSPGNYEQYF	TGTGCCAGCTCACAACTACAGTCTCCGGGGAACTACGAGCAGTACTTC
TRBV28	-	TRBJ2-7	-	CASTGTFGLEQYF	TGTGCCAGTACCGGGACTTTCGGGCTCGAGCAGTACTTC
TRBV5-1	-	TRBJ2-2	TRBD1	CASSLTGTGATGELFF	TGCGCCAGCAGCTTAACCGGGACAGGGGCCACCGGGGAGCTGTTTTTT